The clone carrying this T cell receptor (beta chain) showed up just a few times. Its matching antigen is unknown. These data come from a study of T cells in Graves' hyperthyroidism and ophthalmopathy. Study as a whole: Any treatment followed the collection of peripheral blood at initial diagnosis. Study-level results: A 13 V-J model separated ophthalmopathy from stable hyperthyroidism.

Germline loops: CDR1 DFQATT, CDR2 SNEGSKA (reference sequence). This CDR3 region has 12 residues. V dropped 3 bases and J dropped 7 bases, with 9 bases sitting between them. Using RNA transcripts as the source, TCR beta CDR3 regions were amplified. The study used the HTBI primer set for a first-round RT-PCR of the TCR CDR3. TCRdb processed the multiplex PCR reads anew with MiXCR; each CDR3 protein has one entry. The data contain around 760,000 distinct CDR3 sequences, under 45% of them singletons. This chain uses TRBV20-1 with TRBJ2-2; D gene ambiguous. This TCR came from a woman in her 40s with Graves' hyperthyroidism. Material for sequencing was blood. In DNA form, the CDR3 reads TGCAGTGCTAGGGTTCACGACGGGGAGCTGTTTTTT. Protein sequence: CSARVHDGELFF.